The 16 T cell receptor beta chains presented below share a single source sample, sequenced in a study of memory CD4+ T cells and cytomegalovirus serostatus. Here immunoSEQ multiplex PCR was the method, and the copy in TCRdb shows in-frame clones only, minus some. Here the sample spans approximately 88,000 clones, 80% being singletons. The sort gate was single viable CD3+CD4+CD8-CD45RO+ cells for memory CD4+ T cells. Specimen: memory CD4+ T cells from blood. These receptors came from an adult in good health and CMV-seropositive.

The J gene is TRBJ2-5, the V gene TRBV28, with 8 bases identical to TRBD1. This CDR3 spans 16 amino acids. Germline assignment: CDR1 MDHEN and CDR2 SYDVKM. Trimming removed 3 bases from V and 3 bases from J; junction bases left unmatched: 9. CDR3 nucleotide sequence: TGTGCCAGCAGTTTTCTGGACAGGGCGCCGAAAGAGACCCAGTACTTC. Translated, it gives CASSFLDRAPKETQYF.

V is TRBV5-8 and J is TRBJ2-5, with a possible D match to TRBD2 (5 bases). The CDR3 spans 16 residues. In germline, CDR1 is SGHTS, CDR2 YDEGEE. V gave up 4 bases and J gave up 2 bases, with 18 bases separating them. DNA for the CDR3: TGTGCCAGCAGCCGGGGTCTGGGTCAGGATCAAGAGACCCAGTACTTC. Translating it yields CASSRGLGQDQETQYF.

In the case of this clone: At one end, the junction sequence differs from germline, possibly due to a read error. J is TRBJ2-1 and V is TRBV5-4, with D tentatively TRBD2 (5 bases). Looked up from germline, CDR1 is SGHNT and CDR2 is YYREEE (reference sequence). The CDR3 totals 13 residues. The CDR3 here is CASSPDSSNEQFF. CDR3 nucleotide sequence: TGTGCCAGCAGTCCGGACTCCTCCAATGAGCAGTTCTTC.

The V gene is TRBV27, the J gene TRBJ2-3, with TRBD2 identical over 8 bases. The germline V gene has CDR1 MNHEY and CDR2 SMNVEV (reference sequence). The J segment lost 12 bases and the V segment lost 7 bases, leaving 9 bases of the junction unmatched. CDR3 length: 12 amino acids. This chain's CDR3 is CASKASGPPQYF. CDR3 DNA: TGTGCCAGCAAGGCTAGCGGGCCCCCTCAGTATTTT.

V and J are TRBV6-6 and TRBJ2-1; the match to TRBD2 covers 13 bases. Germline V gives CDR1 MNHNY, CDR2 SVGAGI (reference sequence). This CDR3 spans 16 amino acids. With 4 bases clipped from V and 6 bases from J, the junction kept 6 bases outside the gene matches. Here the CDR3 reads CASSSKTSGRPNEQFF. Here the CDR3 DNA reads TGTGCCAGCAGTTCCAAGACTAGCGGGAGGCCCAATGAGCAGTTCTTC.

This chain uses TRBV28 with TRBJ2-1, with a weak D call TRBD1 (6 bases). V was cut by 6 bases and J by 0 bases, with 12 bases left in between. The CDR3 is made up of 15 amino acids. CDR1 and CDR2 from the germline V gene are MDHEN and SYDVKM. In DNA form, the CDR3 reads TGTGCCAGCAGAAGCCAGGGGAGCTCCTACAATGAGCAGTTCTTC. Its translation: CASRSQGSSYNEQFF.

The genes are TRBV6-5 and TRBJ1-1; TRBD1 is a possible D gene (6 bases). This CDR3 region has 14 residues. Germline V gives CDR1 MNHEY, CDR2 SVGAGI. V was cut by 4 bases and J by 3 bases, with 12 bases left in between. The CDR3 region has the DNA TGTGCCAGCAGTTCCAGGGAGGGGGACACTGAAGCTTTCTTT. Translated: CASSSREGDTEAFF.

The gene calls are TRBV6-6 and TRBJ1-1; tentatively, D is TRBD1 (6 bases). The CDR3 consists of 14 residues. CDR1 is MNHNY and CDR2 is SVGAGI in the germline V gene (reference sequence). The V and J ends lost 4 bases and 5 bases respectively, with 14 bases between them. The CDR3: CASSLGSQGTEAFF. DNA for the CDR3: TGTGCCAGCAGTTTGGGATCTCAGGGGACTGAAGCTTTCTTT.

As regards this clone: The sample holds other DNA sequences that translate to the same CDR3. The V call is TRBV5-1, the J call TRBJ2-5; 8 positions agree with TRBD2. J was trimmed by 4 bases and V by 0 bases; bases with no gene match: 2. The CDR3 covers 14 residues. CDR1 SGHRS and CDR2 YFSETQ come from the germline V gene. The CDR3 reads CASSLAGGGETQYF. DNA for the CDR3: TGCGCCAGCAGCTTGGCCGGGGGGGGAGAGACCCAGTACTTC.

This sequence joins TRBV7-2 and TRBJ2-1; 8 bases map to TRBD2. Per germline, CDR1 SGHTA and CDR2 FQGNSA. The CDR3 is made up of 16 amino acids. J was trimmed by 0 bases and V by 6 bases; bases with no gene match: 7. The CDR3 loop reads CASRQPGTSSYNEQFF. The DNA for the CDR3 is TGTGCCAGCAGACAGCCCGGGACTAGCTCCTACAATGAGCAGTTCTTC.

The chain links TRBV6-5 to TRBJ2-1, with TRBD2 as a possible D gene (5 bases). Germline CDR1 reads MNHEY; CDR2 reads SVGAGI. V was clipped by 7 bases and J by 8 bases, with 15 bases between them. This CDR3 region has 13 residues. The CDR3 region is CASKAGGSDEQFF. CDR3 nucleotide sequence: TGTGCCAGCAAGGCGGGTGGGTCGGATGAGCAGTTCTTC.

This chain uses TRBV21-1 with TRBJ2-7; the table calls TRBD1, which could not be checked here. TRBV21-1 is assigned pseudogene status. The CDR3 has 11 amino acids. CDR3 in DNA: TGTGCCATCAGGGACAGGGGTTTGCAGTACTTC. It codes for CAIRDRGLQYF.

This rearrangement joins TRBV9 to TRBJ2-1; 10 bases align to TRBD2. V lost 0 bases, J lost 4 bases, and 10 bases stayed unmatched. There are 18 residues in the CDR3. From germline, CDR1 is SGDLS and CDR2 YYNGEE. The CDR3 sequence: CASSVVAAGGPEYNEQFF. CDR3 DNA sequence: TGTGCCAGCAGCGTAGTAGCAGCGGGAGGGCCGGAATACAATGAGCAGTTCTTC.

This rearrangement joins TRBV2 to TRBJ2-7; TRBD1 aligns across 12 bases. With 7 bases clipped from V and 7 bases from J, the junction kept 14 bases outside the gene matches. This CDR3 is 16 amino acids long. From germline, CDR1 is SNHLY and CDR2 FYNNEI. DNA of the CDR3: TGTGCCAGCAACCTACGAGGGGGACAGGGGGCAGGGGAGCAGTACTTC. Amino acid sequence: CASNLRGGQGAGEQYF.

The V gene is TRBV5-1, the J gene TRBJ1-5; the match to TRBD1 covers 8 bases. The CDR3 sequence is 15 residues long. V dropped 0 bases and J dropped 6; count of bases not matched to a gene: 5. CDR1 and CDR2 (germline): SGHRS, YFSETQ. The CDR3 spells CASSLAGQGGQPQHF. The CDR3 DNA follows: TGCGCCAGCAGCTTGGCAGGACAGGGCGGTCAGCCCCAGCATTTT.

The CDR3 DNA is TGTGCCAGCACCGAACTAGCGGGGCACACAGATACGCAGTATTTT. This gives the protein CASTELAGHTDTQYF. The chain carries TRBV27 and TRBJ2-3; 10 bases align to TRBD2. The CDR3 runs 15 residues. V was pared by 7 bases and J by 2 bases, with 6 bases of the junction left unmatched. Per the germline V gene, CDR1 is MNHEY and CDR2 is SMNVEV (reference sequence).